Presented here are 10 T cell receptor beta chains from one specimen sequenced in a study of blood T cell repertoires in COVID-19 (dated by TCRdb to the early 2020s). To prepare the library, the immunoSEQ multiplex PCR assay was applied. In its TCRdb copy, this immuneACCESS table keeps in-frame sequences only and misses some clones. Where compared with another copy, unresolved V genes explain less than half of these, and the others have no known cause. The sample includes some 280,000 clones, with approximately 80% observed a single time. Around 4.5% of the sample goes to the ten largest clones. The specimen was peripheral blood. The receptors here all came from a woman aged 50 to 65 with active or convalescent COVID-19.

The gene calls are TRBV5-1 and TRBJ1-6; TRBD1 matches 9 bases. The CDR3 runs 15 residues. Germline values: CDR1 SGHRS, CDR2 YFSETQ. V trimming: 4 bases; J trimming: 9 bases; junction bases outside the gene matches: 8. The CDR3 sequence: CASSAWTGAGSPLHF. The CDR3 DNA is TGCGCCAGCAGCGCGTGGACAGGGGCGGGTTCACCCCTCCACTTT.

This sequence joins TRBV5-6 and TRBJ1-5, with a weak D call TRBD1 (5 bases). Trimming removed 2 bases at V and 2 bases at J, with 17 bases between. The CDR3 spans 17 residues. Per germline, CDR1 SGHDT and CDR2 YYEEEE. As DNA, the CDR3 is TGTGCCAGCAGCTTTACAGCCGGGGGTGAGGGCAATCAGCCCCAGCATTTT. It encodes CASSFTAGGEGNQPQHF.

The V gene is TRBV5-1, the J gene TRBJ1-1, with D possibly TRBD1 on 5 matching bases. Deletions cut 0 bases from V and 1 base from J, with 16 bases between. Germline assignment: CDR1 SGHRS and CDR2 YFSETQ. There are 17 residues in the CDR3. CDR3 sequence (DNA): TGCGCCAGCAGCTTGGTGGGCGCGATGCAGGGGAACACTGAAGCTTTCTTT. This codes for CASSLVGAMQGNTEAFF. The variable domain in full, completed from reference TRBV5-1 and TRBJ1-1, reads KAGVTQTPRYLIKTRGQQVTLSCSPISGHRSVSWYQQTPGQGLQFLFEYFSETQRNKGNFPGRFSGRQFSNSRSEMNVSTLELGDSALYLCASSLVGAMQGNTEAFFGQGTRLTVV.

The chain is built from TRBV5-1 and TRBJ2-3; D possibly corresponds to TRBD1 (6 bases). Germline V CDR1 and CDR2: SGHRS, YFSETQ. This CDR3 comprises 15 residues. The V end lost 0 bases, the J end lost 2 bases, and 10 bases lay between the germline ends. The CDR3 spells CASSLGQGNTDTQYF. CDR3 coding DNA: TGCGCCAGCAGCTTGGGGCAGGGGAACACAGATACGCAGTATTTT. Variable domain in full (rest from reference TRBV5-1 and TRBJ2-3): KAGVTQTPRYLIKTRGQQVTLSCSPISGHRSVSWYQQTPGQGLQFLFEYFSETQRNKGNFPGRFSGRQFSNSRSEMNVSTLELGDSALYLCASSLGQGNTDTQYFGPGTRLTVL.

The V call is TRBV5-1, the J call TRBJ1-1; 7 nucleotides align to TRBD1. Germline V CDR1 and CDR2: SGHRS, YFSETQ. The V and J ends lost 0 bases and 5 bases, in that order; junction bases with no gene match: 10. The CDR3 spans 16 residues. As DNA, the CDR3 is TGCGCCAGCAGCTTGGAATTCACCAGGGGGAGGACTGAAGCTTTCTTT. Residues: CASSLEFTRGRTEAFF.

This clone was counted only a few times. The chain employs TRBV7-9 and TRBJ2-7; D remains ambiguous. Germline CDR1 and CDR2: SEHNR and FQNEAQ (reference sequence). CDR3 length equals 12 residues. Trimming shortened V by 6 bases and J by 2 bases, and 8 bases separated the two germline ends. The CDR3 here is CASSPDPYEQYF. Written as DNA, the CDR3 is TGTGCCAGCAGTCCAGATCCCTACGAGCAGTACTTC.

The chain carries TRBV28 and TRBJ1-6; D ambiguous. The CDR3 consists of 13 residues. The germline V gene encodes CDR1 MDHEN and CDR2 SYDVKM. The ends were cut back, 6 bases at V and 7 bases at J, with 10 bases in the middle. CDR3 in DNA: TGTGCCAGCAGCCCTAGACCGAATTCACCCCTCCACTTT. Its protein product is CASSPRPNSPLHF.

The rearrangement uses TRBV19 and TRBJ2-3, with 7 bases lining up with TRBD2. Germline CDR1 reads LNHDA; CDR2 reads SQIVND (reference sequence). V lost 5 bases and J lost 1; bases outside the gene matches: 6. The CDR3 is made up of 15 amino acids. The DNA for the CDR3 is TGTGCCAGTAGTCTGGCGGGAGATCGCACAGATACGCAGTATTTT. This codes for CASSLAGDRTDTQYF.

The table lists this clone with a few counts. The chain links TRBV12-5 to TRBJ2-2; TRBD1 agrees at 8 bases. Germline V gene lookup returns CDR1 LGHNT and CDR2 FRNRAP. The CDR3 covers 15 residues. J gave up 4 bases and V 2 bases, and 3 bases lay outside the gene matches. CDR3: CASGLTTGGTGELFF. The CDR3 bases are TGTGCTAGTGGTTTGACTACAGGGGGCACCGGGGAGCTGTTTTTT. Full variable domain (remainder filled in from reference TRBV12-5 and TRBJ2-2): DARVTQTPRHKVTEMGQEVTMRCQPILGHNTVFWYRQTMMQGLELLAYFRNRAPLDDSGMPKDRFSAEMPDATLATLKIQPSEPRDSAVYFCASGLTTGGTGELFFGEGSRLTVL.

This clone has just one count. This chain joins TRBV5-6 and TRBJ2-1, with TRBD2 matching over 7 bases. This CDR3 is 14 amino acids long. J was trimmed by 4 bases and V by 0 bases; bases with no gene match: 1. CDR1 SGHDT and CDR2 YYEEEE come from the germline V gene. CDR3 protein: CASSLGGGYNEQFF. DNA for the CDR3: TGTGCCAGCAGCTTGGGCGGGGGATACAATGAGCAGTTCTTC.